This TCR beta chain was identified during a study of blood T cell repertoires in COVID-19 (dated by TCRdb to about 2020). Background for the entire study: The collaborator samples originated in the United States, Italy and Spain and spanned the acute and convalescent phases of COVID-19. Samples were obtained from the ongoing ImmuneRACE study (first 160 participants) and from 1,200 or so subjects provided by 6 global collaborators. The repertoires were made available in a free public database intended to serve as a resource for research on the immune response to SARS-CoV-2. The material from the prospective study consisted of cDNA or gDNA derived from T cells, B-cell-depleted T cells, or PBMCs. Where available, HLA class I and class II types were taken from metadata supplied by the sample provider and were not determined by assay-based typing. The dataset comprised deeply sampled blood TCRbeta repertoires from subjects exposed to, actively infected with, or recovered from COVID-19. Sample metadata almost always included a de-identified subject ID, COVID-19 status, age in years and sex.

Counted from cysteine to phenylalanine, this CDR3 has 13 amino acids. Just CDR3 DNA is preserved here, 39 bases in frame from base 1. The junction shows trimming of 2 bases on V and 5 bases on J, plus 9 bases between the germline ends. CDR1 MNHEY and CDR2 SVGEGT were looked up in the germline V gene. The investigation overall reported the following: Clinical and demographic metadata were provided uncurated, with the amount varying by source and participant.

Collaborating institutions collected whole blood in K2EDTA tubes following their own protocols. For TCRbeta analysis, collaborators shipped samples as frozen whole blood, isolated PBMCs, or DNA extracted from either of those sample types. This clone has more than one count but fewer than ten. Its antigen target is currently unknown. Qualities for individual bases were not recorded, and no much larger clone is one base off. TCRbeta CDR3 regions were amplified from genomic DNA by means of the immunoSEQ Assay, a bias-controlled multiplex PCR. The source study handled its data this way. Nucleated cell counts per sample were estimated from amplification of reference gene primers within the assay. To quantify the absolute abundance of each unique TCRbeta CDR3 rearrangement, sequence reads were collapsed and filtered. For each sample, productive Simpson clonality was calculated by taking the square root of Simpson's diversity index across productive rearrangements. Not all clones reach the TCRdb copy of this immuneACCESS table, which keeps in-frame sequences only. Checked studies attribute under half of the gap to unresolved V genes and leave the rest unexplained. The DNA gave D and trimming, while V, J and clone size come from that table. This sample has over 75,000 clones in its table, and approximately 91% of those were observed once. Approximately 1.7% of the sample comes from the top ten.

The receptor chain draws on TRBV6-2 or TRBV6-3 and TRBJ1-1, with an unclear D gene assignment. Input material: peripheral blood. This clonotype was obtained from a man aged 55-75 years with acute or convalescent COVID-19. CDR3 sequence: CASSYGGRTEAFF. The bases are TGTGCCAGCAGTTACGGAGGGAGGACTGAAGCTTTCTTT.